These T cell receptor beta chains were read from a single sample in a study of OX40 agonist ivuxolimab in advanced cancers. Measured with immunoSEQ multiplex PCR; TCRdb has only the in-frame clones, and not every one. This table has under 90,000 clones, 85% to 90% appearing once. Sequencing was performed on CD4+ or CD8+ T cells sorted from blood, taken in a trial of the OX40 agonist ivuxolimab. The receptors come from an adult with an advanced solid tumor such as melanoma, head and neck, liver or kidney cancer. Both conserved end residues are part of each CDR3.

cdr3_length j_call v_call cdr3_aa
14 TRBJ2-5 TRBV19 CASTVSGTQETQYF
14 TRBJ1-2 TRBV5-1 CASSLARQDYGYTF
14 TRBJ2-7 TRBV27 CASRMAGGPYEQYF
14 TRBJ1-5 TRBV27 CASTPGGYNQPQHF
15 TRBJ2-2 TRBV27 CASRPRDRGPGELFF
14 TRBJ1-2 TRBV7-2 CASSSRQGVGGYTF
16 TRBJ2-1 TRBV4-1 CASSQEGTSGKSEQFF
14 TRBJ1-1 TRBV6-1 CASSERRGSTEAFF
12 TRBJ2-3 TRBV28 CASSRATDTQYF
13 TRBJ2-2 TRBV5-4 CASSPRPDGELFF
17 TRBJ2-5 TRBV11-2 CASSPNGLSGGGETQYF
15 TRBJ2-7 TRBV5-5 CASSPTGTGAYEQYF
16 TRBJ1-1 TRBV11-2 CASSRGQGNWNTEAFF
15 TRBJ1-2 TRBV11-2 CASSLEGLTNYGYTF
15 TRBJ2-7 TRBV10-2 CASSDSLLGAYEQYF
17 TRBJ2-1 TRBV5-1 CASSSELGQGSYNEQFF
12 TRBJ2-7 TRBV7-9 CASSPTLYEQYF
16 TRBJ1-3 TRBV2 CASSGALTGTGNTIYF
14 TRBJ1-1 TRBV29-1 CSVRVLSGDTEAFF
17 TRBJ1-5 TRBV27 CASSLSGGGGSNQPQHF
12 TRBJ2-2 TRBV5-6 CASSLGPRGLFF
14 TRBJ2-7 TRBV5-1 CASSFSSGSYEQYF
15 TRBJ2-5 TRBV18 CASSPPGSREGAQYF
16 TRBJ2-5 TRBV28 CASSLTSGRPGRGQYF
14 TRBJ1-2 TRBV19 CASSIRGRTYGYTF
16 TRBJ1-5 TRBV19 CASSIQPTLSNQPQHF
14 TRBJ1-4 TRBV6-1 CASSGRSFNEKLFF
14 TRBJ1-2 TRBV2 CASSRDLTNYGYTF
14 TRBJ1-2 TRBV11-2 CASSLNTANYGYTF
17 TRBJ1-6 TRBV4-3 CASGRTGAGSYNSPLHF
16 TRBJ1-2 TRBV5-8 CASSLGQVLPNYGYTF
16 TRBJ2-7 TRBV15 CATSPPRKQGSYEQYF
15 TRBJ1-5 TRBV6-5 CASRPTGGGNQPQHF
16 TRBJ2-5 TRBV25-1 CASSEAGTAYQDTQYF
16 TRBJ2-3 TRBV19 CASRTSGQGWGDTQYF
13 TRBJ2-7 TRBV6-5 CASSYEGAYEQYF
16 TRBJ2-1 TRBV4-2 CASSPWGQGPYNEQFF
12 TRBJ1-2 TRBV28 CASSLSLYGYTF
15 TRBJ1-5 TRBV7-2 CASSLTGGGNQPQHF
15 TRBJ1-4 TRBV4-1 CASSLSWTSNEKLFF
14 TRBJ2-7 TRBV5-5 CASSRNLGPYEQYF
15 TRBJ2-2 TRBV27 CASSVQGIDTGELFF
16 TRBJ2-3 TRBV5-1 CASSWGTSGSTDTQYF
16 TRBJ1-6 TRBV7-2 CASSLLGSQHNSPLHF
11 TRBJ2-7 TRBV5-1 CASKDLVEQYF
15 TRBJ2-7 TRBV5-6 CASSSRTGLIYEQYF
18 TRBJ2-3 TRBV15 CATSRKRVASGSSDTQYF
15 TRBJ2-1 TRBV30 CAWSAPTGRRNEQFF
14 TRBJ2-2 TRBV11-1 CASRSARGVGELFF
15 TRBJ2-3 TRBV9 CASSAADRVTDTQYF
17 TRBJ2-3 TRBV5-1 CASSGLQGLGSTDTQYF
14 TRBJ2-7 TRBV5-1 CASSSRDKNYEQYF